The 20 T cell receptor beta chains given below trace back to one sample, sequenced in a study of blood T cell repertoires in COVID-19. Generated by immunoSEQ multiplex PCR, the TCRdb table keeps only in-frame clones and is missing some. The repertoire holds 350,000 to 500,000 clones, with around nine tenths as singletons. Sequencing was performed on PBMCs or T cells enriched from blood (not recorded which). Receptor source: a woman aged 18-29 years who had been exposed to COVID-19.

J is TRBJ2-7 and V is TRBV5-1, with 7 nucleotides matching TRBD2. Trimming removed 2 bases from V and 0 bases from J; junction bases left unmatched: 2. Germline CDR1 and CDR2: SGHRS and YFSETQ. The CDR3 is made up of 14 amino acids. The CDR3 protein is CASSFRGDSYEQYF. The CDR3 nucleotides are TGCGCCAGCAGCTTTCGGGGGGACTCCTACGAGCAGTACTTC.

V is TRBV11-2 and J is TRBJ2-7, with a possible D match to TRBD2 (7 bases). V lost 1 base to trimming and J lost 2 bases, with 15 bases between them. The germline V gene encodes CDR1 SGHAT and CDR2 FQNNGV. The CDR3 sequence is 16 residues long. This chain's CDR3 is CASSLATGAGAYEQYF. The CDR3 bases are TGTGCCAGCAGCTTAGCGACAGGCGCGGGAGCCTACGAGCAGTACTTC.

V gene TRBV7-8 combines with J gene TRBJ2-7, with TRBD1 matching over 10 bases. Germline V lookup: CDR1 SGHVS, CDR2 FQNEAQ. The CDR3 has 15 amino acids. V shed 5 bases, J shed 1 base, and the junction held 5 bases outside the gene matches. The CDR3 is CASSPGTGVSYEQYF. For the CDR3, the DNA is TGTGCCAGCAGCCCCGGGACAGGGGTTTCCTACGAGCAGTACTTC.

This chain links TRBV30 with TRBJ1-4, with no clear D. This CDR3 contains 12 residues. V was shortened by 0 bases and J by 10 bases, with 9 bases between the two germline ends. Germline V gives CDR1 GTSNPN, CDR2 SVGIG (reference sequence). For the CDR3, the DNA is TGTGCCTGGAGTGTACTTGGAGGAAAACTGTTTTTT. The encoded protein is CAWSVLGGKLFF.

The rearrangement uses TRBV18 and TRBJ2-7; 10 bases fit TRBD2. The ends lost 3 bases at V and 0 bases at J; junction bases unmatched: 2. The CDR3 totals 15 residues. Germline V CDR1 and CDR2: KGHSH, LQKENI. Written as DNA, the CDR3 is TGTGCCAGCTCACCCCCTAGCGGGAGCTCCTACGAGCAGTACTTC. Encoded protein: CASSPPSGSSYEQYF.

This sequence joins TRBV7-2 and TRBJ2-6, with 12 bases aligning to TRBD2. CDR3 size: 18 residues. Looked up from germline, CDR1 is SGHTA and CDR2 is FQGNSA. After removal of 5 bases from V and 1 base from J, the junction contained 6 bases not matched to a gene. The CDR3 reads CASSERLAGESGANVLTF. The CDR3 DNA reads TGTGCCAGCAGCGAGAGACTAGCGGGGGAATCTGGGGCCAACGTCCTGACTTTC.

The rearrangement links TRBV21-1 to TRBJ2-4; the D call TRBD1 from the table was never checked on the DNA. TRBV21-1 is a pseudogene locus. This CDR3 contains 14 residues. The CDR3, as DNA: TGTGCCAGCAGGACAGGGGGCGTTGTGGACATTCAGTACTTC. Encoded protein: CASRTGGVVDIQYF.

The chain joins TRBV3-1 (or the pseudogene TRBV3-2) to TRBJ2-5; 7 nucleotides line up with TRBD1. Losses at the gene ends were 4 bases for V and 2 bases for J; bases not matched to a gene: 4. This CDR3 region has 14 residues. Per the germline V gene, CDR1 is LGHDT and CDR2 is YNNKEL (reference sequence). In DNA form, the CDR3 reads TGTGCCAGCAGCCTCGGGACAGTTCAAGAGACCCAGTACTTC. It codes for CASSLGTVQETQYF.

The chain combines TRBV3-1 (or the pseudogene TRBV3-2) with TRBJ2-3, with 7 nucleotides matching TRBD2. Germline assignment: CDR1 LGHDT and CDR2 YNNKEL (reference sequence). This CDR3 contains 17 residues. Germline trimming cut 0 bases from V and 1 base from J; bases unmatched to any gene: 7. Written as DNA, the CDR3 is TGTGCCAGCAGCCAAGATTGGAGGGCGGGGGGCACAGATACGCAGTATTTT. Amino acids: CASSQDWRAGGTDTQYF.

CDR3 bases: TGTGCCAGCAGCTTAGACGGGACTAGCGGGAAAGGCGAGCAGTACTTC. Translating it yields CASSLDGTSGKGEQYF. The chain uses TRBV11-3 and TRBJ2-7; 13 nucleotides agree with TRBD2. The CDR3 consists of 16 residues. J lost 6 bases, V lost 0 bases, and 5 bases had no gene match. Germline V gives CDR1 SGHNT, CDR2 YENEEA.

This chain joins TRBV5-4 and TRBJ1-2; perhaps TRBD1 as D (6 bases). Germline lookup yields CDR1 SGHNT and CDR2 YYREEE (reference sequence). This CDR3 contains 13 residues. Trimming took off 2 bases at V and 7 bases at J, with 12 bases between the two ends. The CDR3 DNA reads TGTGCCAGCAGCTTTGGGGGGGCTGGTGGCTACACCTTC. This encodes CASSFGGAGGYTF.

This clone was detected only once. The V and J genes are TRBV27 and TRBJ1-6; 7 bases align to TRBD1. This CDR3 is 13 amino acids long. Germline V gene lookup returns CDR1 MNHEY and CDR2 SMNVEV (reference sequence). The J segment lost 8 bases and the V segment lost 7 bases, leaving 5 bases of the junction unmatched. CDR3 nucleotides: TGTGCCAGCACAGGGGGTATGGATTCACCCCTCCACTTT. Amino acid sequence: CASTGGMDSPLHF.

The sample holds one count of this clone. The chain links TRBV13 to TRBJ1-4; D is uncertain. The CDR3 totals 17 residues. Trimming stripped 4 bases from V and 4 bases from J, with 19 bases between. CDR1 is PRHDT, CDR2 FYEKMQ, per germline (reference sequence). CDR3 loop: CASSSNPVLRSNEKLFF. CDR3 coding DNA: TGTGCCAGCAGCTCCAACCCAGTCTTGAGGAGTAATGAAAAACTGTTTTTT.

V gene TRBV10-2 combines with J gene TRBJ2-1, with D uncertain. With 3 bases removed from V and 0 bases from J, the gap between germline ends came to 12 bases. The germline gives CDR1 WSHSY, CDR2 SAAADI. This CDR3 contains 16 residues. The CDR3 DNA sequence: TGCGCCAGCAGTGATCACGACGGGTCCTCCTACAATGAGCAGTTCTTC. This gives the protein CASSDHDGSSYNEQFF.

V gene TRBV28 combines with J gene TRBJ2-1, with 7 bases matching TRBD1. Germline V gene lookup returns CDR1 MDHEN and CDR2 SYDVKM. Trimming cost V 7 bases and J 4 bases; bases outside gene matches: 10. CDR3 length: 15 residues. CDR3 nucleotide sequence: TGTGCCAGCAACCCGACAGGGTTAATATACAATGAGCAGTTCTTC. Its protein is CASNPTGLIYNEQFF.

The genes are TRBV11-2 and TRBJ1-1, with 7 nucleotides matching TRBD1. The V gene's germline CDR1 is SGHAT and CDR2 FQNNGV. The length of the CDR3 is 15 residues. The junction had 6 bases not matched to a gene; V was cut back by 5 bases and J by 0 bases. DNA of the CDR3: TGTGCCAGCAGCACACGGGGACAGCTGAACACTGAAGCTTTCTTT. This gives the protein CASSTRGQLNTEAFF.

The rearrangement joins TRBV7-2 to TRBJ1-3, with D possibly TRBD1 on 5 matching bases. Germline V gives CDR1 SGHTA, CDR2 FQGNSA. V lost 7 bases and J lost 0, with 10 bases in between. CDR3 length: 14 residues. CDR3 sequence: CASMGGFSGNTIYF. The CDR3 nucleotides read TGTGCCAGCATGGGGGGTTTCTCTGGAAACACCATATATTTT.

V is TRBV2 and J is TRBJ1-5; tentatively, D is TRBD1 (5 bases). V lost 4 bases to trimming and J lost 4 bases, with 14 bases between them. Germline V CDR1 and CDR2: SNHLY, FYNNEI. The length of the CDR3 is 15 residues. CDR3 DNA sequence: TGTGCCAGCAGTGTGTTTGGGGCGTCAAATCAGCCCCAGCATTTT. Translation gives CASSVFGASNQPQHF.

The rearrangement joins TRBV7-2 to TRBJ2-1, with 8 bases that match TRBD2. The CDR3 loop spans 15 amino acids. Germline CDR1 and CDR2: SGHTA and FQGNSA. V was pared by 1 base and J by 9 bases, with 8 bases of the junction left unmatched. The CDR3 nucleotides read TGTGCCAGCAGCTTAGTTACAGCGGGAGCAATTGAGCAGTTCTTC. Its translation is CASSLVTAGAIEQFF.

Concerning this clone: The sample carries other DNA sequences with the same CDR3. V and J are TRBV6-5 and TRBJ2-5; D call uncertain. This CDR3 has 13 amino acids. Per germline, CDR1 MNHEY and CDR2 SVGAGI. The germline V and J ends were trimmed by 0 bases and 5 bases, with 7 bases remaining between them. CDR3 amino acids: CASSYSGWETQYF. In nucleotides, the CDR3 is TGTGCCAGCAGTTACTCGGGCTGGGAGACCCAGTACTTC.